The next 8 T cell receptor delta chains were all read from a single sample in a study of DNA immune sequencing with unique molecular identifiers. All 8 TRDV and 4 TRDJ genes were targeted in 32-plex amplification of genomic DNA. A 12-nucleotide UMI was added during around 3 barcoding PCR cycles before adapter PCR. TCRdb processed the multiplex PCR reads again with the CATT caller. The sample lists about 2,200 delta-chain clones; 11% were seen once. The sample comprised gamma-delta T cells enriched from blood buffy coat, or unenriched PBMCs (not recorded which). The source is a human donor in good health.

This clone was found a few times. A far larger clone is off by one base, so a read error is likely. The same CDR3 can be traced to other DNA sequences in this sample. This rearrangement joins TRDV2 to TRDJ1, with TRDD3 matching over 11 bases. In germline, CDR1 is GEAIGNYY, CDR2 EKD. Trimming at V came to 0 bases and at J to 0 bases, leaving 14 bases not matched to a gene. CDR3 length: 20 residues. For the CDR3, the DNA is TGTGCCTGTGACACCGTCGCTACTGGGGGATATGGAGGGTACACCGATAAACTCATCTTT. Its protein product is CACDTVATGGYGGYTDKLIF.

This clone was counted at least ten times. V gene TRDV2 combines with J gene TRDJ1; D not certain. This CDR3 comprises 15 residues. Trimming removed 2 bases at V and 4 bases at J, with 16 bases between. Germline lookup yields CDR1 GEAIGNYY and CDR2 EKD. The CDR3 spells CACDSRLMLLDKLIF. Written as DNA, the CDR3 is TGTGCCTGTGACAGTCGACTGATGTTACTCGATAAACTCATCTTT.

The sample holds a few counts of this clone. A read error may explain this, as a much larger clone is one base away. This chain uses TRDV3 with TRDJ1, with TRDD3 matching 11 bases. Unmatched junction bases numbered 16, after V lost 3 bases and J lost 7 bases. The CDR3 runs to 16 residues. Germline CDR1 reads TVYSNPD; CDR2 reads GDNSRS (reference sequence). DNA for the CDR3: TGTGCCTTAGACTTCTTACTGGGGGATAAGATGAGTAAACTCATCTTT. Its translation: CALDFLLGDKMSKLIF. Complete variable domain (other parts from reference TRDV3 and TRDJ1): CDKVTQSSPDQTVASGSEVVLLCTYDTVYSNPDLFWYRIRPDYSFQFVFYGDNSRSEGADFTQGRFSVKHILTQKAFHLVISPVRTEDSATYYCALDFLLGDKMSKLIFGKGTRVTVEP.

Of note for this clone: A far larger clone is off by one base, so a read error is likely. This specimen includes other DNA sequences encoding the same CDR3. The rearrangement joins TRDV1 to TRDJ1, with 13 bases fitting TRDD3. The J gene was missing in TCRdb and was found by matching the end of the DNA to germline. This CDR3 is 24 amino acids long. The germline gives CDR1 TSWWSYY, CDR2 QGS. The CDR3 DNA reads as TGTGCCCTTGGGGAACGCTGGCTTCCGAAGGGCGTGTACTGGGGGATACGCGGATCGACTCAACTCATCTTT. This translates into CALGERWLPKGVYWGIRGSTQLIF.

This clone was picked up a small number of times. This likely came from a read error, as a far larger clone is one base away. Other DNA variants within this sample encode the same CDR3. The rearrangement links TRDV2 to TRDJ3; TRDD3 agrees at 13 bases. The CDR3 has 20 amino acids. Germline CDR1 and CDR2: GEAIGNYY and EKD. The CDR3 is CACDKVLGDTRSWDTRQMFF. The CDR3 DNA reads as TGTGCTTGTGACAAAGTACTGGGGGATACGCGCTCCTGGGACACCCGACAGATGTTTTTC.

A few counts support this clone. TCRdb assigns this DNA the protein of a much larger clone, which departs from its translation at residue 10; this likely reflects a read error, and the protein shown comes from translating the DNA. This rearrangement joins TRDV2 to TRDJ1; TRDD3 agrees at 11 bases. Looked up from germline, CDR1 is GEAIGNYY and CDR2 is EKD. V lost 0 bases and J lost 1; bases outside the gene matches: 6. CDR3 size: 17 residues. The CDR3 nucleotides read TGTGCCTGTGACACCGTTGGGGGATACGACTCCACCGATAAACTCATCTTT. Residues: CACDTVGGYDSTDKLIF.

This clone was counted between two and nine times. With a far larger clone one base away, a read error is the likely cause. Other nucleotide sequences in the sample specify the same CDR3. J is TRDJ1 and V is TRDV2, with D possibly being TRDD3 (5 bases). With 3 bases removed from V and 0 bases from J, the gap between germline ends came to 16 bases. CDR1 and CDR2 (germline): GEAIGNYY, EKD. CDR3 length: 16 amino acids. In DNA, the CDR3 is TGTGCCTGTGACCCCCTTGGGGTTACAAACACCGATAAACTCATCTTT. Protein product: CACDPLGVTNTDKLIF.

By share, this clone ranks as medium-sized. The chain carries TRDV1 and TRDJ1; TRDD3 matches at 7 bases. The CDR3 runs to 21 residues. Per germline, CDR1 TSWWSYY and CDR2 QGS. J was trimmed by 0 bases and V by 5 bases; bases with no gene match: 24. The DNA of the CDR3 is TGTGCTCTTGGGACACCTAGGTCCCCCCCCTGGGGGCTCGAGTACACCGATAAACTCATCTTT. Translated, it gives CALGTPRSPPWGLEYTDKLIF.